The 26 T cell receptor beta chains presented below share a single source sample, sequenced in a study of T cell repertoires in cytomegalovirus infection. TCRdb processed the reads anew with MiXCR; each CDR3 protein has one entry. The sample contains roughly 280,000 distinct CDR3 sequences, around 15% of which appear only once. Sequenced: PBMCs. The receptors stem from a human donor in good health (CMV status not recorded). Some clones in this sample may be carry-over from other donors' samples.

There are a few counts of this clonotype. The chain is built from TRBV5-6 and TRBJ1-2; maybe TRBD1 (6 bases). V was clipped by 0 bases and J by 3 bases, with 12 bases between them. Germline loops: CDR1 SGHDT, CDR2 YYEEEE. This CDR3 is built from 15 residues. CDR3 sequence (DNA): TGTGCCAGCAGCTTGGGATTGGACAGTGACTATGGCTACACCTTC. As protein: CASSLGLDSDYGYTF.

This clonotype was observed a few times. The chain uses TRBV7-9 and TRBJ1-1; D perhaps matches TRBD1 (5 bases). The CDR3 is 15 residues long. The germline V and J ends were trimmed by 3 bases and 5 bases, with 16 bases remaining between them. Germline V CDR1 and CDR2: SEHNR, FQNEAQ (reference sequence). The CDR3 region is CASSFGDRPLTEAFF. The CDR3, as DNA: TGTGCCAGCAGCTTTGGGGACCGACCGCTGACTGAAGCTTTCTTT.

This clonotype was observed a few times. The V call is TRBV4-1, the J call TRBJ1-2; D call uncertain. Germline V gene lookup returns CDR1 MGHRA and CDR2 YSYEKL. Deletions cut 3 bases from V and 5 bases from J, with 16 bases between. The CDR3 is 15 amino acids. The CDR3 protein is CASSHTTNTRYGYTF. In DNA, the CDR3 is TGCGCCAGCAGCCATACCACAAATACGCGGTATGGCTACACCTTC.

This clonotype was seen a handful of times. V usage is TRBV18 and J usage is TRBJ1-3; D remains unclear. Germline CDR1 KGHSH, CDR2 LQKENI. V dropped 2 bases and J dropped 0 bases, with 5 bases sitting between them. The CDR3 is 14 amino acids. CDR3 sequence (DNA): TGTGCCAGCTCACCAAACGGCTCTGGAAACACCATATATTTT. Translation: CASSPNGSGNTIYF.

Only a few counts were recorded for this clonotype. CDR3 loop: CASGGGTGEQYF. Written as DNA, the CDR3 is TGTGCCAGCGGGGGGGGAACAGGCGAGCAGTACTTC. The chain joins TRBV12-3 or TRBV12-4 to TRBJ2-7; 7 bases are a match to TRBD2. This CDR3 is 12 amino acids long. V was clipped by 8 bases and J by 6 bases; unmatched bases: 7.

The rearrangement uses TRBV20-1 and TRBJ2-5; 14 nucleotides align to TRBD2. Looked up from germline, CDR1 is DFQATT and CDR2 is SNEGSKA (reference sequence). V gave up 6 bases and J gave up 5 bases; unmatched junction bases: 8. The CDR3 has 15 residues. The CDR3 spells CSATTSGRVRETQYF. Written as DNA, the CDR3 is TGCAGTGCGACGACTAGCGGGAGGGTCCGGGAGACCCAGTACTTC.

This clonotype was seen only a few times. This chain joins TRBV7-9 and TRBJ2-1; 9 bases match TRBD1. The CDR3 spans 17 residues. Germline CDR1 and CDR2: SEHNR and FQNEAQ (reference sequence). V was pared by 1 base and J by 2 bases, with 6 bases of the junction left unmatched. CDR3 nucleotide sequence: TGTGCCAGCAGCTTAGTCGGGACAGGGCCAACCTACAATGAGCAGTTCTTC. Residues: CASSLVGTGPTYNEQFF. The variable domain in full, with the rest retrieved from reference TRBV7-9 and TRBJ2-1, is DTGVSQNPRHKITKRGQNVTFRCDPISEHNRLYWYRQTLGQGPEFLTYFQNEAQLEKSRLLSDRFSAERPKGSFSTLEIQRTEQGDSAMYLCASSLVGTGPTYNEQFFGPGTRLTVL.

At least ten counts were recorded for this clonotype. V and J are TRBV5-1 and TRBJ2-7; D not resolved. Germline values: CDR1 SGHRS, CDR2 YFSETQ. Trimming removed 2 bases from V and 3 bases from J, with 9 bases in between. The CDR3 length is 13 residues. CDR3 DNA sequence: TGCGCCAGCAGCTTTGGGGATCGCTACGAGCAGTACTTC. Amino acid sequence: CASSFGDRYEQYF.

The chain is built from TRBV3-1 and TRBJ2-1; the D is unclear. This CDR3 has 14 residues. CDR1 is LGHDT and CDR2 is YNNKEL in the germline V gene (reference sequence). V gave up 4 bases and J gave up 5 bases, with 12 bases separating them. CDR3 in DNA: TGTGCCAGCAGCCTCCTATCGTCTCACAATGAGCAGTTCTTC. Its protein product is CASSLLSSHNEQFF.

Many counts were recorded for this clonotype. This sequence joins TRBV28 and TRBJ2-5, with TRBD1 matching 8 bases. Germline CDR1 is MDHEN and CDR2 is SYDVKM. Germline trimming cut 6 bases from V and 4 bases from J; bases unmatched to any gene: 7. The CDR3 contains 14 residues. Written as DNA, the CDR3 is TGTGCCAGCAGCCCGGACAGGGCGGGAGAGACCCAGTACTTC. It codes for CASSPDRAGETQYF.

This clonotype was counted only a few times. CDR3 DNA sequence: TGCAGCGTAGTGACAGGGGGGACTCTGAACACTGAAGCTTTCTTT. Translating it yields CSVVTGGTLNTEAFF. The V and J genes are TRBV29-1 and TRBJ1-1, with 9 bases aligning to TRBD1. The CDR3 is 15 residues long. Germline assignment: CDR1 SQVTM and CDR2 ANQGSEA. The V segment lost 6 bases and the J segment 0 bases; nucleotides outside the gene matches: 8.

This clonotype was counted at least ten times. This chain joins TRBV7-2 and TRBJ1-2; D call uncertain. The CDR3 runs 13 residues. Germline loops: CDR1 SGHTA, CDR2 FQGNSA. Trimming removed 0 bases from V and 8 bases from J, with 10 bases in between. The CDR3 loop is CASSLARVEGYTF. The CDR3 nucleotides are TGTGCCAGCAGCTTAGCGAGGGTTGAAGGCTACACCTTC.

This clonotype was detected ten times or more. The genes are TRBV7-3 and TRBJ2-5; D gene unclear. V gave up 1 base and J gave up 2 bases, with 5 bases separating them. Looked up from germline, CDR1 is SGHTA and CDR2 is FQGTGA. CDR3 length equals 13 residues. CDR3 coding DNA: TGTGCCAGCAGCTTAAGTCAGCAAGAGACCCAGTACTTC. Its translation: CASSLSQQETQYF.

In its sample, this clonotype was seen many times. This chain connects TRBV4-1 to TRBJ2-5, with 10 nucleotides matching TRBD2. This CDR3 spans 15 amino acids. Per germline, CDR1 MGHRA and CDR2 YSYEKL. With 7 bases clipped from V and 5 bases from J, the junction kept 10 bases outside the gene matches. CDR3 sequence (DNA): TGCGCCAGCACTCGAAGCGGGGGGGCTGGGGAGACCCAGTACTTC. Amino acid sequence: CASTRSGGAGETQYF.

This clonotype has ten or more counts. V gene TRBV7-2 combines with J gene TRBJ2-2, with D possibly being TRBD2 (6 bases). V was clipped by 4 bases and J by 7 bases, with 16 bases between them. The CDR3 loop spans 15 amino acids. Germline CDR1 is SGHTA and CDR2 is FQGNSA. The DNA for the CDR3 is TGTGCCAGCAGCTCAAGGGCGGCGGGGATCGGGGAGCTGTTTTTT. Translated: CASSSRAAGIGELFF.

In its sample, this clonotype was seen many times. CDR3: CASTLAGSTGELFF. The CDR3 DNA reads as TGTGCCAGCACCCTAGCAGGGAGCACCGGGGAGCTGTTTTTT. The chain carries TRBV7-9 and TRBJ2-2; D possibly uses TRBD1 or TRBD2 (5 bases each). Trimming left V 7 bases short and J 4 bases short, with 13 bases between. This CDR3 comprises 14 residues. Germline V lookup: CDR1 SEHNR, CDR2 FQNEAQ (reference sequence).

This clonotype occurred a few times. This chain links TRBV27 with TRBJ1-2; D possibly corresponds to TRBD1 (5 bases). CDR3 length: 12 residues. Looked up from germline, CDR1 is MNHEY and CDR2 is SMNVEV (reference sequence). Deletions cut 6 bases from V and 7 bases from J, with 12 bases between. The CDR3: CASRRSGAGYTF. The CDR3 bases are TGTGCCAGCAGACGTAGCGGGGCTGGCTACACCTTC.

This clonotype was counted ten times or more. J is TRBJ1-1 and V is TRBV7-2; D ambiguous. The CDR3 spans 13 residues. Trimming cost V 2 bases and J 0 bases, with 4 bases left between them. CDR1 SGHTA and CDR2 FQGNSA come from the germline V gene. CDR3 nucleotide sequence: TGTGCCAGCAGCTTATACGTGAACACTGAAGCTTTCTTT. Residues: CASSLYVNTEAFF.

This chain links TRBV7-2 with TRBJ2-5; TRBD2 might be the D (5 bases). This CDR3 region has 12 residues. V was cut by 1 base and J by 10 bases, with 10 bases left in between. Germline V gene sequence: CDR1 SGHTA, CDR2 FQGNSA. CDR3 amino acids: CASSLVREHQYF. CDR3 DNA: TGTGCCAGCAGCTTAGTGAGGGAGCACCAGTACTTC.

There are a few counts of this clonotype. The chain couples TRBV20-1 to TRBJ2-7, with D possibly matching TRBD2 (5 bases). The germline V gene encodes CDR1 DFQATT and CDR2 SNEGSKA (reference sequence). V was shortened by 3 bases and J by 6 bases, with 12 bases between the two germline ends. The CDR3 extends over 12 amino acids. CDR3 loop: CSASGVPSEQYF. CDR3 nucleotide sequence: TGCAGTGCTAGCGGGGTCCCATCCGAGCAGTACTTC.

The sample holds a few counts of this clonotype. CDR3: CASSLRGSLYGYTF. DNA for the CDR3: TGTGCCAGCAGCTTGCGCGGGTCCCTCTATGGCTACACCTTC. The rearrangement links TRBV5-4 to TRBJ1-2, with no clear D. Germline lookup yields CDR1 SGHNT and CDR2 YYREEE (reference sequence). The CDR3 consists of 14 residues. The V and J ends lost 1 base and 4 bases respectively, with 11 bases between them. The whole variable domain, filled in from reference TRBV5-4 and TRBJ1-2, reads ETGVTQSPTHLIKTRGQQVTLRCSSQSGHNTVSWYQQALGQGPQFIFQYYREEENGRGNFPPRFSGLQFPNYSSELNVNALELDDSALYLCASSLRGSLYGYTFGSGTRLTVV.

The V and J genes are TRBV28 and TRBJ2-7; D might be TRBD1 (6 bases). The germline gives CDR1 MDHEN, CDR2 SYDVKM. The CDR3 is 15 amino acids. V was pared by 2 bases and J by 2 bases, with 13 bases between. Here the CDR3 DNA reads TGTGCCAGCAGTTTACCCGGGGACAAAGCCTACGAGCAGTACTTC. This codes for CASSLPGDKAYEQYF.

This clonotype came up a few times. The CDR3 here is CASSSKAGELFF. For the CDR3, the DNA is TGTGCCAGCAGCTCTAAGGCCGGGGAGCTGTTTTTT. This chain joins TRBV7-9 and TRBJ2-2; no firm D call. The CDR3 runs 12 residues. V gave up 4 bases and J gave up 6 bases, with 6 bases separating them. Per germline, CDR1 SEHNR and CDR2 FQNEAQ (reference sequence).

The V and J genes are TRBV29-1 and TRBJ2-3, with a possible D match to TRBD1 (6 bases). CDR3 length: 15 residues. With 3 bases removed from V and 0 bases from J, the gap between germline ends came to 13 bases. The germline CDR1 and CDR2 sequences are SQVTM and ANQGSEA. CDR3 nucleotide sequence: TGCAGCGTTGATGGTTCGACAGGCAGCACAGATACGCAGTATTTT. Translation: CSVDGSTGSTDTQYF.

This clonotype showed up just a few times. J is TRBJ2-2 and V is TRBV12-3 or TRBV12-4; no firm D call. V was cut by 5 bases and J by 0 bases, with 13 bases left in between. The CDR3 runs 16 residues. CDR3: CASSPRRTSNTGELFF. The CDR3 nucleotides read TGTGCCAGCAGTCCCCGGCGGACCTCGAACACCGGGGAGCTGTTTTTT.

This clonotype was seen ten or more times. The chain is built from TRBV7-2 and TRBJ2-7, with 8 bases matching TRBD2. From germline, CDR1 is SGHTA and CDR2 FQGNSA. The junction had 5 bases not matched to a gene; V was cut back by 7 bases and J by 0 bases. The length of the CDR3 is 14 residues. The CDR3 is CASTLSGTSYEQYF. The DNA of the CDR3 is TGTGCCAGCACCCTTAGCGGGACCTCCTACGAGCAGTACTTC.